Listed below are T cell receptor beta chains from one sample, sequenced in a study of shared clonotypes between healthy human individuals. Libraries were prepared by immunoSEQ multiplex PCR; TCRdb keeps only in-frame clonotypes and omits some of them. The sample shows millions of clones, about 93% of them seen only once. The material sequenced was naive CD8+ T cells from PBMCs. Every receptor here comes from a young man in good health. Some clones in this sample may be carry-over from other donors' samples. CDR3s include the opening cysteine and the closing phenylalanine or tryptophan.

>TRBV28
CASSWGSDSNQPQHF
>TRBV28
CASTRTGAGGEAFF
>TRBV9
CASSVKGTVNTEAFF
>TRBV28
CASSRPGVYSYEQYF
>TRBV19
CATRSRRGAYEQYF
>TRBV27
CASSSYFLAGPHSGANVLTF
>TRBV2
CASCRGGYSNQPQHF
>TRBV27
CASSFDGTLSLAFF
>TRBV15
CATSRGRQGADTDTQYF
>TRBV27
CASSSPLGTSTYEQYF
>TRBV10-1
CASSEMSYTEAFF
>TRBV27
CASSLPGLGVDEQFF
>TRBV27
CASGLDEQFF
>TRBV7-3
CASSGRTSGSYNEQFF
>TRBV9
CASSPGQLDEQYF
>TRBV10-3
CAISDLVGAKNIQYF
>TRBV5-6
CASSPPRRSGRSYEQYF
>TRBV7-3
CASSPVASGELFF
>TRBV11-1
CASSSTRVLSGNTIYF
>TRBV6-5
CASGLAVVYF
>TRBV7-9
CASSLDGTNSYNEQFF
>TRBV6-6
CASIDPRLIPEAFF
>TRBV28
CASSTLDSLSGANVLTF
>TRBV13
CASSSRDGIQEKLFF
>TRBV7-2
CASSLGSHEQYF